This T cell receptor beta chain originates from a study of T cell responses to AZD1222 COVID-19 vaccine. The trim removed 5 bases at V and 0 bases at J, leaving 5 bases unmatched. This CDR3 comprises 15 residues. Germline CDR1 SGHTA, CDR2 FQGNSA. The protocol was immunoSEQ multiplex PCR, while the TCRdb copy is restricted to in-frame clones and leaves out a portion. The sample lists approximately 60,000 clones; roughly 85% were seen once. This material consisted of peripheral blood, taken on day 0 of MenACWY control vaccination. This TCR came from an adult in good health. The chain carries TRBV7-2 and TRBJ2-7, with 9 bases identical to TRBD2. CDR3 in DNA: TGTGCCAGCAGCCCCAGACTAGCGGCCTCCTACGAGCAGTACTTC. Amino acids: CASSPRLAASYEQYF.